The sequence of this T cell receptor beta chain was determined in a study of cytomegalovirus exposure and HLA in healthy donors. Germline CDR1 and CDR2: SNHLY and FYNNEI. The CDR3 has 13 residues. Trimming pared 3 bases from V and 1 base from J, leaving 4 bases between. Notes on this clone: Its specificity is unknown.

Broader study findings: An analysis done earlier found most TCR beta V segments productive about 87% or about 30% of the time. For most TCR sequences rarity was the rule, although some public TCRs occurred in many donors.

The PCR had 60 Vbeta and 13 Jbeta primers. Measured with immunoSEQ multiplex PCR; TCRdb has only the in-frame clones, and not every one. The sample records over 200,000 clones, more than 70% being singletons. The rearrangement links TRBV2 to TRBJ1-5; D is unclear. The origin of this receptor is a human donor in good health. Sequenced input: PBMCs. The CDR3 DNA reads TGTGCCAGCAGTGACAAAAGCAATCAGCCCCAGCATTTT. As protein: CASSDKSNQPQHF.